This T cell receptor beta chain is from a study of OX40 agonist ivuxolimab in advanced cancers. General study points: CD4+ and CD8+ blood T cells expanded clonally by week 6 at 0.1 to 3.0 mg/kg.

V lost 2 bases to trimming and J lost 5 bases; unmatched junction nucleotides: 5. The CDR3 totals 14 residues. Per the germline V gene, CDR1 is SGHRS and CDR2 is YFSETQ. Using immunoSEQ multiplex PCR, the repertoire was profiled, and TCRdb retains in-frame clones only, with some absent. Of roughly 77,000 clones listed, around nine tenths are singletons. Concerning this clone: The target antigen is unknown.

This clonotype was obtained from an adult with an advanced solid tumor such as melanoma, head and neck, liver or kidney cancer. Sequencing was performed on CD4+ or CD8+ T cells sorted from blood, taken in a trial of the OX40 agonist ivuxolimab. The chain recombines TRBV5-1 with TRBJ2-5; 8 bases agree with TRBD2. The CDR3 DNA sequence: TGCGCCAGCAGCTTAACGGGGGGGCCCGAGACCCAGTACTTC. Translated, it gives CASSLTGGPETQYF.